The source of this T cell receptor beta chain is a study of blood T cell repertoires in COVID-19. The Seattle patients, enrolled during active infection, were followed longitudinally. Trimming removed 3 bases at V and 5 bases at J, with 8 bases between. Germline CDR1 SGHRS, CDR2 YFSETQ. This CDR3 is built from 12 residues. Authors' methods: The assay estimated nucleated cells by amplifying reference gene primers. The method was immunoSEQ multiplex PCR; TCRdb's version includes in-frame clones alone and lacks a portion of them. V and J calls and clone size follow that table, whereas D and trimming were derived from the DNA. The sample yields 380,000 or so clones, approximately 86% seen once.

The J gene is TRBJ1-2, the V gene TRBV5-1, with a possible D match to TRBD1 (6 bases). This TCR came from a woman aged 60-75 years with COVID-19, enrolled during active disease. The specimen sequenced was peripheral blood. The chain's CDR3 is CASSWDKYGYTF. Written as DNA, the CDR3 is TGCGCCAGCAGCTGGGACAAGTATGGCTACACCTTC.